This is a list of T cell receptor beta chains from one sample in a study of blood T cell repertoires in COVID-19. Data came from immunoSEQ multiplex PCR; TCRdb stores just in-frame clones and leaves some out. The data show fewer than 700,000 clones, roughly nine tenths seen once. Sequenced sample: peripheral blood. The receptors were sampled from a woman aged 45-65 years with COVID-19, enrolled during active disease. Both conserved end residues are part of each CDR3. The D gene is left open where the match is weak. Size values are once, few and many counts, or a class for expanded clones, and some rows have none.

J gene	V gene	D gene	clone size	CDR3 length	CDR3 DNA	CDR3 protein
TRBJ1-1	TRBV28	-	few	14	TGTGCCAGCAGGCCACTTTTAATTAACCCTGAAGCTTTCTTT	CASRPLLINPEAFF
TRBJ2-5	TRBV6-2/TRBV6-3	TRBD2	-	12	TGTGCCAGCAGTGATCCCGGGGGGGCCGGAAACTTC	CASSDPGGAGNF
TRBJ2-5	TRBV27	TRBD1	-	14	TGTGCCAGCAGCCCGGGACAGGACCAAGAGACCCAGTACTTC	CASSPGQDQETQYF
TRBJ2-1	TRBV7-7	-	-	15	TGTGCCAGCAGCAAAACCCCGAGCTCCTACAATGAGCAGTTCTTC	CASSKTPSSYNEQFF
TRBJ2-5	TRBV27	TRBD2	-	16	TGTGCCAGCAGTTTAGGCCGGGGGGAACCTCTAGAGACCCAGTACTTC	CASSLGRGEPLETQYF
TRBJ1-1	TRBV5-1	TRBD1	-	15	TGCGCCAGCAGCTCCATTGGGACAGCGGGCACTGAAGCTTTCTTT	CASSSIGTAGTEAFF
TRBJ1-2	TRBV27	TRBD1	-	13	TGTGCCAGCTTCGGACAGGGGAACTATGGCTACACCTTC	CASFGQGNYGYTF
TRBJ2-3	TRBV5-1	TRBD2	-	16	TGCGCCAGCAGCTCCGGGACTAGCGGGGACACAGATACGCAGTATTTT	CASSSGTSGDTDTQYF
TRBJ1-1	TRBV7-9	-	-	14	TGTGCCAGCAGCATCCTGGGGCCCCACACTGAAGCTTTCTTT	CASSILGPHTEAFF
TRBJ1-1	TRBV6-5	-	-	13	TGTGCCAGCAGTTACTCGGTGAGGACTGAAGCTTTCTTT	CASSYSVRTEAFF
TRBJ1-1	TRBV25-1	-	-	15	TGTGCCAGCAGTGAAAATCTGGGGGCGAACACTGAAGCTTTCTTT	CASSENLGANTEAFF
TRBJ2-6	TRBV19	TRBD1	-	17	TGTGCCAGTAGAACCCTCGGACAGGGTTCCGGGGCCAACGTCCTGACTTTC	CASRTLGQGSGANVLTF
TRBJ2-1	TRBV4-2	-	once	15	TGTGCCAGCAGCCAAGAAGGGGCTTGGTCCGATGAGCAGTTCTTC	CASSQEGAWSDEQFF
TRBJ2-2	TRBV9	-	-	13	TGTGCCAGCAGCGTGAGGGGGATCGGGGAGCTGTTTTTT	CASSVRGIGELFF
TRBJ1-2	TRBV29-1	-	-	13	TGCAGCGTTGAAGAGTACAGGAACTATGGCTACACCTTC	CSVEEYRNYGYTF
TRBJ2-7	TRBV9	TRBD1	-	15	TGTGCCAGCAGCGTGGGGACAGGGGGCATCTACGAGCAGTACTTC	CASSVGTGGIYEQYF
TRBJ2-1	TRBV18	-	few	12	TGTGCCAGCTCACCCTTGGGCCATGAGCAGTTCTTC	CASSPLGHEQFF
TRBJ2-5	TRBV2	-	-	11	TGTGCCAGCACTGGGCCAGAGACCCAGTACTTC	CASTGPETQYF
TRBJ1-2	TRBV20-1	-	-	10	TGCAGTGCCAGAGATCGTGGCTACACCTTC	CSARDRGYTF
TRBJ1-1	TRBV7-9	TRBD1	few	12	TGTGCCAGCAGCTTCGACAGGGCTGAAGCTTTCTTT	CASSFDRAEAFF
TRBJ1-4	TRBV30	-	-	16	TGTGCCTGGAGTCGGCCAGGGGAAGGTTTAGGCGAAAAACTGTTTTTT	CAWSRPGEGLGEKLFF
TRBJ2-1	TRBV2	TRBD2	-	14	TGTGCCAGCAGTCTAGCGGGGGGGCCAGATGAGCAGTTCTTC	CASSLAGGPDEQFF
TRBJ2-2	TRBV5-1	TRBD1	-	15	TGCGCCAGCAGCTTATCCAGGGGGCGAACCGGGGAGCTGTTTTTT	CASSLSRGRTGELFF
TRBJ1-4	TRBV7-9	-	-	14	TGTGCCAGCAGCCCTACAGGGCTTAATGAAAAACTGTTTTTT	CASSPTGLNEKLFF
TRBJ1-3	TRBV5-1	TRBD1	-	16	TGCGCCAGCAGCAACCGGGACAGGGGGCTCGGAAACACCATATATTTT	CASSNRDRGLGNTIYF
TRBJ2-7	TRBV18	TRBD1	-	15	TGTGCCAGCTCACCACCGGGACAGGGACTCTACGAGCAGTACTTC	CASSPPGQGLYEQYF
TRBJ1-5	TRBV6-6	TRBD1	-	15	TGTGCCAGCAGGTGGGGACAGGGACCTAATCAGCCCCAGCATTTT	CASRWGQGPNQPQHF
TRBJ1-2	TRBV3-1/TRBV3-2	-	-	14	TGTGCCAGCAGCCAAGATTCAGGAGGGGTTGGCTACACCTTC	CASSQDSGGVGYTF
TRBJ2-3	TRBV7-3	TRBD1	-	15	TGTGCCAGCAGCAGGGACAGCGATCCCACAGATACGCAGTATTTT	CASSRDSDPTDTQYF
TRBJ2-3	TRBV4-1	-	few	12	TGCGCCAGCAGCCAAGTCGGGGATACGCAGTATTTT	CASSQVGDTQYF
TRBJ1-1	TRBV9	-	-	14	TGTGCCAGCGGCCCCGCCCAGACAGCAACTGAAGCTTTCTTT	CASGPAQTATEAFF
TRBJ1-3	TRBV30	TRBD1	-	15	TGTGCCTGGAGGGAGGACAGGCCTTATGGAAACACCATATATTTT	CAWREDRPYGNTIYF
TRBJ2-1	TRBV19	TRBD2	-	14	TGTGCCAGTACCCGCGGGACTATGTCCAGTGAGCAGTTCTTC	CASTRGTMSSEQFF
TRBJ2-1	TRBV27	TRBD2	-	16	TGTGCCAGCAGCGGGCTAGCGGGGGGCTGGGGAAATGAGCAGTTCTTC	CASSGLAGGWGNEQFF
TRBJ1-3	TRBV6-5	-	once	13	TGTGCCAGCAGGCGATCCTCTGGAAACACCATATATTTT	CASRRSSGNTIYF
TRBJ2-3	TRBV27	-	-	14	TGTGCCAGCAGTTTATACAGGGGCACAGATACGCAGTATTTT	CASSLYRGTDTQYF
TRBJ1-1	TRBV6-2/TRBV6-3	-	-	13	TGTGCCAGCAGTTACGAAGGAGGACGGGAAGCTTTCTTT	CASSYEGGREAFF
TRBJ1-2	TRBV5-1	-	-	14	TGCGCCAGCAGCTTGGTTCAGGGCAACTATGGCTACACCTTC	CASSLVQGNYGYTF
TRBJ2-7	TRBV5-1	-	-	16	TGCGCCAGCAGCTTTGCGGGGTCCGGGACGGGCTACGAGCAGTACTTC	CASSFAGSGTGYEQYF
TRBJ1-1	TRBV4-1	TRBD1	-	16	TGCGCCAGCAGCCCGACAGGGGGCTACCGGGACACTGAAGCTTTCTTT	CASSPTGGYRDTEAFF
TRBJ1-1	TRBV5-4	-	-	15	TGTGCCAGCATCAACCTGGACAGAATGAACACTGAAGCTTTCTTT	CASINLDRMNTEAFF
TRBJ2-1	TRBV30	TRBD2	once	15	TGTGCCTTCTCAAAGGGCCGGGGGGGCATTAATGAGCAGTTCTTC	CAFSKGRGGINEQFF
TRBJ1-2	TRBV10-1	-	-	12	TGCGCCAGCTACCGGGACACCTATGGCTACACCTTC	CASYRDTYGYTF
TRBJ1-6	TRBV9	-	-	13	TGTGCCAGCAGCGTAAAAGATGAGCCACCCCTCCACTTT	CASSVKDEPPLHF
TRBJ1-4	TRBV23-1	-	-	16	TGCGCCAGCAGTCATCCTTTTGGCAGGGCCTCGGAAAAACTGTTTTTT	CASSHPFGRASEKLFF
TRBJ2-3	TRBV2	TRBD1	few	14	TGTGCCAGCAGTGAAGGGGGACAGGGAGATACGCAGTATTTT	CASSEGGQGDTQYF
TRBJ1-1	TRBV3-1/TRBV3-2	-	-	14	TGTGCCAGCAGCCAAGGGAAGGGGGACACTGAAGCTTTCTTT	CASSQGKGDTEAFF
TRBJ2-1	TRBV10-3	TRBD1	-	16	TGTGCCATCAGTGCCCAAACAGGGGAAGAACACAATGAGCAGTTCTTC	CAISAQTGEEHNEQFF
TRBJ2-6	TRBV10-3	-	-	14	TGTGCCATCAGTGAGATCGTAGGGGGCAACGTCCTGACTTTC	CAISEIVGGNVLTF
TRBJ1-2	TRBV27	TRBD1	-	13	TGTGCCAGGGCGGACAGGGTCAACTATGGCTACACCTTC	CARADRVNYGYTF
TRBJ2-5	TRBV5-1	TRBD2	-	16	TGCGCCAGCAGCTGGCGTACCATTAGCGGGGGGGAGACCCAGTACTTC	CASSWRTISGGETQYF